What follows are 19 T cell receptor beta chains derived from one specimen sequenced in a study of beta chain bispecific antibodies for T cell cancers. From the 5' RACE reads, TCRdb called clonotypes with MiXCR, one entry per CDR3 protein. The sample comprises 20,000 to 25,000 distinct CDR3 sequences, under 3% of which are singletons, and around 30% rests with the top ten. Overall study findings and caveats: Most targeted TRBV signal came from the leukemia cell line cells, not normal T cells.

T cells were expanded from blood mononuclear cells for about 3 days with anti-CD3 OKT3 or CD3/CD28 beads. These receptors lack a known antigen. The sample taken for sequencing was healthy donor T cells cultured with leukemia cells. The source is a human donor in good health. Some clones in this sample may be carry-over from other donors' samples.

This clonotype was found many times. The V call is TRBV19, the J call TRBJ2-5; 8 positions match TRBD2. The CDR3 is made up of 13 amino acids. V lost 6 bases and J lost 3; bases outside the gene matches: 3. Germline values: CDR1 LNHDA, CDR2 SQIVND (reference sequence). The CDR3 bases are TGTGCCAGTAGACCGCGGGGGGAAGAGACCCAGTACTTC. This sequence encodes CASRPRGEETQYF.

The sample holds many counts of this clonotype. The V and J genes are TRBV13 and TRBJ2-1; D might be TRBD1 or TRBD2, each matching 6 bases. Trimming pared 1 base from V and 2 bases from J, leaving 15 bases between. Germline V gives CDR1 PRHDT, CDR2 FYEKMQ (reference sequence). This CDR3 spans 17 amino acids. The CDR3 DNA reads as TGTGCCAGCAGCTTAGTAGGGGGGCCGGGGCCCTACAATGAGCAGTTCTTC. Protein product: CASSLVGGPGPYNEQFF.

In its sample, this clonotype was seen many times. V gene TRBV27 combines with J gene TRBJ2-7; possibly TRBD2 for D (5 bases). This CDR3 comprises 14 residues. The V and J ends lost 5 bases and 5 bases respectively, with 16 bases between them. Germline V gene lookup returns CDR1 MNHEY and CDR2 SMNVEV (reference sequence). The CDR3 DNA follows: TGTGCCAGCAGTATCGACCCCAACGGGAACGAGCAGTACTTC. This sequence encodes CASSIDPNGNEQYF.

The chain recombines TRBV10-3 with TRBJ2-1; D assignment may be TRBD1 or TRBD2 (5 bases each). Trimming left V 1 base short and J 6 bases short, with 19 bases between. This CDR3 contains 17 residues. The germline V gene encodes CDR1 ENHRY and CDR2 SYGVKD. As DNA, the CDR3 is TGTGCCATCAGTGAGTTCGGTGAGGGGATGCTCAGCAATGAGCAGTTCTTC. Protein: CAISEFGEGMLSNEQFF.

This clonotype was seen repeatedly, ten times or more. The V call is TRBV10-3, the J call TRBJ2-7, with 9 nucleotides matching TRBD1. This CDR3 spans 16 amino acids. Trimming at V came to 8 bases and at J to 0 bases, leaving 11 bases not matched to a gene. Germline V gene data show CDR1 as ENHRY and CDR2 as SYGVKD. The CDR3 DNA follows: TGTGCCATCTTGGGGGGACAGGGAACCAACTCCTACGAGCAGTACTTC. It translates to CAILGGQGTNSYEQYF.

This clonotype has at least ten counts. The chain links TRBV27 to TRBJ1-5, with TRBD1 as a possible D gene (5 bases). The germline V gene has CDR1 MNHEY and CDR2 SMNVEV (reference sequence). The CDR3 contains 14 residues. The germline V and J ends were trimmed by 3 bases and 3 bases, with 9 bases remaining between them. CDR3 nucleotides: TGTGCCAGCAGTTTCAGGGCGTTCAATCAGCCCCAGCATTTT. This translates into CASSFRAFNQPQHF.

This clonotype was counted ten times or more. This sequence joins TRBV5-1 and TRBJ2-1; 7 bases map to TRBD1. The V gene's germline CDR1 is SGHRS and CDR2 YFSETQ. V lost 4 bases and J lost 4; bases outside the gene matches: 5. CDR3 length equals 14 residues. CDR3 loop: CASSLGQPYNEQFF. CDR3 nucleotide sequence: TGCGCCAGCAGCCTGGGACAGCCTTACAATGAGCAGTTCTTC.

This clonotype has ten or more counts. The V gene is TRBV5-1, the J gene TRBJ1-6, with D tentatively TRBD1 (5 bases). The CDR3 consists of 16 residues. Germline values: CDR1 SGHRS, CDR2 YFSETQ. V was shortened by 0 bases and J by 3 bases, with 10 bases between the two germline ends. The CDR3 region has the DNA TGCGCCAGCAGCTTGGTTGGGACTGACTATAATTCACCCCTCCACTTT. Protein product: CASSLVGTDYNSPLHF.

The chain combines TRBV5-4 with TRBJ2-3; 8 bases align to TRBD2. The V gene's germline CDR1 is SGHNT and CDR2 YYREEE (reference sequence). The CDR3 spans 16 residues. With 4 bases clipped from V and 2 bases from J, the junction kept 9 bases outside the gene matches. The CDR3 sequence: CASSVWTSSHTDTQYF. The CDR3 coding sequence is TGTGCCAGCAGCGTATGGACTAGCTCTCACACAGATACGCAGTATTTT.

In the case of this clonotype: The junction departs from germline at one end; a sequencing error may be responsible. J is TRBJ1-2 and V is TRBV5-1; D ambiguous. The CDR3 totals 15 residues. CDR1 and CDR2 from the germline V gene are SGHRS and YFSETQ. The CDR3: CASSFGVLANHGYTF. DNA for the CDR3: TGCGCCAGCAGCTTTGGGGTACTAGCTAACCATGGCTACACCTTC.

Only a few counts were recorded for this clonotype. The chain carries TRBV11-3 and TRBJ2-2; 7 bases align to TRBD2. Trimming removed 3 bases from V and 5 bases from J; junction bases left unmatched: 0. This CDR3 has 13 residues. Germline assignment: CDR1 SGHNT and CDR2 YENEEA. This CDR3 is CASSLRGTGELFF. The CDR3 DNA sequence: TGTGCCAGCAGCTTGCGGGGGACCGGGGAGCTGTTTTTT.

In this sample, this clonotype turned up many times. This chain links TRBV5-4 with TRBJ2-3; TRBD2 matches 12 bases. V was pared by 2 bases and J by 3 bases, with 1 base of the junction left unmatched. The germline V gene has CDR1 SGHNT and CDR2 YYREEE (reference sequence). The CDR3 spans 15 residues. Here the CDR3 reads CASSFLAGGTDTQYF. In nucleotides, the CDR3 is TGTGCCAGCAGCTTCCTAGCGGGGGGGACAGATACGCAGTATTTT.

This clonotype was detected a few times. This rearrangement joins TRBV12-3 or TRBV12-4 to TRBJ2-3; D is possibly TRBD1 (6 bases). The CDR3 is 15 residues long. Trimming pared 7 bases from V and 3 bases from J, leaving 17 bases between. CDR3 residues: CASIQRLTGTDTQYF. CDR3 nucleotides: TGTGCCAGCATCCAGAGACTTACAGGGACAGATACGCAGTATTTT.

This clonotype was seen many times. This sequence joins TRBV30 and TRBJ2-2, with a weak D call TRBD2 (5 bases). CDR3 size: 14 residues. Germline values: CDR1 GTSNPN, CDR2 SVGIG (reference sequence). The V end was cut by 1 base, the J end by 4 bases, with 10 bases between. The CDR3 nucleotides are TGTGCCTGGAGTGGAGGGTCGGGCACCGGGGAGCTGTTTTTT. Translation gives CAWSGGSGTGELFF.

This clonotype showed up many times. The rearrangement joins TRBV5-1 to TRBJ2-7; tentative D call: TRBD1 (5 bases). V was trimmed by 4 bases and J by 0 bases, leaving 11 bases between them. The CDR3 totals 14 residues. Looked up from germline, CDR1 is SGHRS and CDR2 is YFSETQ. The chain's CDR3 is CASSPTGSSYEQYF. The DNA of the CDR3 is TGCGCCAGCAGCCCTACAGGCAGCTCCTACGAGCAGTACTTC.

This clonotype showed up many times. V and J are TRBV20-1 and TRBJ2-1; D perhaps matches TRBD1 (5 bases). Trimming removed 6 bases from V and 8 bases from J, with 26 bases in between. The CDR3 covers 16 residues. The germline V gene encodes CDR1 DFQATT and CDR2 SNEGSKA (reference sequence). The CDR3 DNA reads as TGCAGTGCCGAAACACTACATGAGGACATTAACGATGAGCAGTTCTTC. Translating gives CSAETLHEDINDEQFF.

This clonotype appeared many times. CDR3 nucleotide sequence: TGTGCCAGCAGCTTGGCGGCAACTGAAGCTTTCTTT. The encoded protein is CASSLAATEAFF. V gene TRBV5-6 combines with J gene TRBJ1-1; D unresolved. The CDR3 is made up of 12 amino acids. V lost 0 bases to trimming and J lost 5 bases, with 5 bases between them. Germline V gene lookup returns CDR1 SGHDT and CDR2 YYEEEE.

This clonotype has ten or more counts. This rearrangement joins TRBV6-5 to TRBJ2-1; D is perhaps TRBD1 (5 bases). The germline V and J ends were trimmed by 2 bases and 5 bases, with 10 bases remaining between them. CDR1 and CDR2 (germline): MNHEY, SVGAGI. This CDR3 comprises 14 residues. CDR3 nucleotide sequence: TGTGCCAGCAGTTACCAAGGGGCGCACAATGAGCAGTTCTTC. This translates into CASSYQGAHNEQFF.

This clonotype has at least ten counts. This chain links TRBV2 with TRBJ2-3; the match to TRBD2 covers 7 bases. Germline V gives CDR1 SNHLY, CDR2 FYNNEI. The CDR3 spans 12 residues. The CDR3 sequence is CLTRDYADTQYF. CDR3 nucleotides: TGTCTCACGAGGGACTACGCAGATACGCAGTATTTT. Together with reference TRBV2 and TRBJ2-3, the CDR3 gives the full variable domain: EPEVTQTPSHQVTQMGQEVILRCVPISNHLYFYWYRQILGQKVEFLVSFYNNEISEKSEIFDDQFSVERPDGSNFTLKIRSTKLEDSAMYFCLTRDYADTQYFGPGTRLTVL.